Here is one TCR beta chain with its context. This specimen comes from a study of OX40 agonist ivuxolimab in advanced cancers. V lost 0 bases and J 8 bases, leaving 14 bases between the germline ends. The CDR3 is made up of 15 amino acids. Profiled with immunoSEQ multiplex PCR; TCRdb holds only in-frame clones, not every one. This sample has 15,000 to 20,000 clones; approximately 91% occur once, and the top ten carry just over 65%. The input for sequencing was CD4+ or CD8+ T cells sorted from blood, taken in a trial of the OX40 agonist ivuxolimab. The rearrangement joins TRBV5-3 to TRBJ1-4; unclear D gene. TRBV5-3 falls under the ORF class, with uncertain function. The clonotype originates from an adult with an advanced solid tumor such as melanoma, head and neck, liver or kidney cancer. CDR3 region: CARSLVTAGLEKLFF. The DNA of the CDR3 is TGTGCCAGAAGCTTGGTGACGGCGGGGTTAGAAAAACTGTTTTTT.